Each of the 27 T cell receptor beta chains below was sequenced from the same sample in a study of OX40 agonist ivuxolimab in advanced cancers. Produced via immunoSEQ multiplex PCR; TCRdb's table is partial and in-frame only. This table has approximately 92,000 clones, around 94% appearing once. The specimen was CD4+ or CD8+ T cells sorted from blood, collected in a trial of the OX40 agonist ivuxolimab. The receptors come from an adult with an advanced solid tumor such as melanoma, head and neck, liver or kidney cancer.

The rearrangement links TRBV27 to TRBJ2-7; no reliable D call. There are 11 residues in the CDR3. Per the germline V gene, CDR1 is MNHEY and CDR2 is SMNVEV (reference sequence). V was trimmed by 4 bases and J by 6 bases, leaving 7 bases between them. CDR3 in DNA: TGTGCCAGCAGTTCGGTCAGCGAGCAGTACTTC. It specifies CASSSVSEQYF.

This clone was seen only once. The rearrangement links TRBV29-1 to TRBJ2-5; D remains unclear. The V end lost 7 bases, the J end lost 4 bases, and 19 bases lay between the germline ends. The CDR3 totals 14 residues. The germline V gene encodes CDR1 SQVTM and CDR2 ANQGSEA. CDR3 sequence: CSARPQAKSETQYF. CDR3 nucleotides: TGCAGCGCGCGGCCCCAGGCCAAATCAGAGACCCAGTACTTC.

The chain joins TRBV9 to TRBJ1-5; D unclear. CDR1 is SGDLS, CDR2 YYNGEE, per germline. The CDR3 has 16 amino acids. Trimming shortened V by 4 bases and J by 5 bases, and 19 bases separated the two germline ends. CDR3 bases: TGTGCCAGCAGCTCAACGGACTCAAACCCCTATCAGCCCCAGCATTTT. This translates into CASSSTDSNPYQPQHF.

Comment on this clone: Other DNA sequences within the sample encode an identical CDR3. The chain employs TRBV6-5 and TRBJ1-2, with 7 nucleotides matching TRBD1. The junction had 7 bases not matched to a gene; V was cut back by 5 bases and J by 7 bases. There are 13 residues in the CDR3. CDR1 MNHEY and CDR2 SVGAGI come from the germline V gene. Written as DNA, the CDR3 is TGTGCCAGCAGTGCAGTACAGGGGCTTGGCTACACCTTC. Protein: CASSAVQGLGYTF.

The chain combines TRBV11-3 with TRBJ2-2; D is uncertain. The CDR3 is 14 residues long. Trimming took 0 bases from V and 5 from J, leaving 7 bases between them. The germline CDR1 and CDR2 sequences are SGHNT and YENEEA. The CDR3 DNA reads TGTGCCAGCAGCTTAGATTTCGGGACCGGGGAGCTGTTTTTT. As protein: CASSLDFGTGELFF.

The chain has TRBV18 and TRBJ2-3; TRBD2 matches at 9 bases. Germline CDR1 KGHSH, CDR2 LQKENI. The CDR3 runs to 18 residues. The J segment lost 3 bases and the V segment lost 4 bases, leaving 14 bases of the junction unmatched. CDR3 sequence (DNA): TGTGCCAGCTCACTCTTCGAGGCGGCGGGGGGGCGGACAGATACGCAGTATTTT. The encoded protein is CASSLFEAAGGRTDTQYF.

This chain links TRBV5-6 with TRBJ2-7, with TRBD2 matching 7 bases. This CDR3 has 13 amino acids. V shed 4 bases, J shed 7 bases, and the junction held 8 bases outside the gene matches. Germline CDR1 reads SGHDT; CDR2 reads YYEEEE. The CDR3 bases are TGTGCCAGCAGCCCGAAGGCTAGCGGAGAGCAGTACTTC. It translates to CASSPKASGEQYF.

This CDR3 is CATSSQGGSYEQYF. The DNA for the CDR3 is TGTGCCACCAGCAGCCAGGGGGGTAGCTACGAGCAGTACTTC. The chain combines TRBV15 with TRBJ2-7; D may be TRBD1 (7 bases). The length of the CDR3 is 14 residues. Per germline, CDR1 LNHNV and CDR2 YYDKDF (reference sequence). V lost 3 bases and J lost 3, with 12 bases in between.

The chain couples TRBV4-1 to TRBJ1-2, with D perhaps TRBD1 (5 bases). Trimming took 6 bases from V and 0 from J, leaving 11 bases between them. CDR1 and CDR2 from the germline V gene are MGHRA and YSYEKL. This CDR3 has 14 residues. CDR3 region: CASRPQGSNYGYTF. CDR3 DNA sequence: TGCGCCAGCAGGCCCCAGGGATCTAACTATGGCTACACCTTC.

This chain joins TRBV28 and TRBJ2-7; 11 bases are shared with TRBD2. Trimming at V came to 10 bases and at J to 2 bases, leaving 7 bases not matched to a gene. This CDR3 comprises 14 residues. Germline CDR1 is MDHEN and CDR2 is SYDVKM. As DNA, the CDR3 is TGTGCCACCGAACTAGCGGGAGACACCTACGAGCAGTACTTC. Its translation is CATELAGDTYEQYF.

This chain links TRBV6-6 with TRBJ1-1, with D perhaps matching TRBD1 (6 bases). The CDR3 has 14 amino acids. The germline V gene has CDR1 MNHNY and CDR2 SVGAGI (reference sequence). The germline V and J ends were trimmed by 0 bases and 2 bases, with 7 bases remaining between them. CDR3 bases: TGTGCCAGCAGTTACTCACAGGGAAACACTGAAGCTTTCTTT. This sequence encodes CASSYSQGNTEAFF.

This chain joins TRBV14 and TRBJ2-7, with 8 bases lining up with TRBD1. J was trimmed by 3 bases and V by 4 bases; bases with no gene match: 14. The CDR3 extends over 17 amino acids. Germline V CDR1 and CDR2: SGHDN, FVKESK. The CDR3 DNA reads TGTGCCAGCAGCCGTACAACAGGGGGTGGACTCTACTACGAGCAGTACTTC. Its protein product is CASSRTTGGGLYYEQYF.

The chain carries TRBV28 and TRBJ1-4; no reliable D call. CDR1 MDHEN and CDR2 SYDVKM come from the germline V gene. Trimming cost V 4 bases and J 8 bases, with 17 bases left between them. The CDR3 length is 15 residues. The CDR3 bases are TGTGCCAGCAGTTCCCCCCGGCACAGTGGGGAAAAACTGTTTTTT. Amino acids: CASSSPRHSGEKLFF.

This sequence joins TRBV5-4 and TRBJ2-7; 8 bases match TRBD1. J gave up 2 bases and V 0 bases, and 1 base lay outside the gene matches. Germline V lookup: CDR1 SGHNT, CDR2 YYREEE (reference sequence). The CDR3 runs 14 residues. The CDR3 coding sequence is TGTGCCAGCAGCTTGGGGACAGGGCCCTACGAGCAGTACTTC. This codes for CASSLGTGPYEQYF.

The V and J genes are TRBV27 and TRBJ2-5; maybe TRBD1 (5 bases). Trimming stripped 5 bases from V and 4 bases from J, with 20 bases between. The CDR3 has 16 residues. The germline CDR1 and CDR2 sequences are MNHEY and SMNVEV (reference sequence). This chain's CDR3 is CASSQRGGLHGETQYF. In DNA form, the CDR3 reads TGTGCCAGCAGTCAAAGGGGTGGTCTTCACGGAGAGACCCAGTACTTC.

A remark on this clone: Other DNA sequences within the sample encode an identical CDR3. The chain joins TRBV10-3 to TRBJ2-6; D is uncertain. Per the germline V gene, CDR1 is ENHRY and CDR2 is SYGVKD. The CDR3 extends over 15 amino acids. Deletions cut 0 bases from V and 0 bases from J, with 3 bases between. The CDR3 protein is CAISESGSGANVLTF. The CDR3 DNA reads TGTGCCATCAGTGAGTCCGGCTCTGGGGCCAACGTCCTGACTTTC.

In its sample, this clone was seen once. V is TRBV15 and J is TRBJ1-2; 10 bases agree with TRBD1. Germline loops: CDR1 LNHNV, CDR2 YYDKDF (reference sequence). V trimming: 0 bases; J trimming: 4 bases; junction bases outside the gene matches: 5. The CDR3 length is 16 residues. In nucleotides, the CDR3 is TGTGCCACCAGCAGAGATCCGGGACAGGGGTCCTATGGCTACACCTTC. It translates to CATSRDPGQGSYGYTF. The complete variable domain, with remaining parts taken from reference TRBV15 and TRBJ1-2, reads DAMVIQNPRYQVTQFGKPVTLSCSQTLNHNVMYWYQQKSSQAPKLLFHYYDKDFNNEADTPDNFQSRRPNTSFCFLDIRSPGLGDTAMYLCATSRDPGQGSYGYTFGSGTRLTVV.

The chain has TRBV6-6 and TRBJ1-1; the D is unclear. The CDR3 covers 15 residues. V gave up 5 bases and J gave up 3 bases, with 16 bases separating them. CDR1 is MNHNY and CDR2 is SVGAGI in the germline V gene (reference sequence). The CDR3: CASSGPLAADTEAFF. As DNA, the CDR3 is TGTGCCAGCAGTGGGCCCCTAGCGGCGGACACTGAAGCTTTCTTT.

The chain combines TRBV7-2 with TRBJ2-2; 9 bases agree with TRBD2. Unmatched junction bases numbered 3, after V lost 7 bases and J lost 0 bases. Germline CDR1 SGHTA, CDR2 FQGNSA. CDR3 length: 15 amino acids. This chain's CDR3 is CASTPSGTNTGELFF. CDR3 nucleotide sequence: TGTGCCAGCACCCCTAGCGGGACGAACACCGGGGAGCTGTTTTTT.

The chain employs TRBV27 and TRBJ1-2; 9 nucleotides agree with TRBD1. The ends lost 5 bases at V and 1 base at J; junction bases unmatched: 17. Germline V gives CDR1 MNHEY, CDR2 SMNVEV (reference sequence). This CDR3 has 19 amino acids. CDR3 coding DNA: TGTGCCAGCAGTCGATCCGGGACAGGGCTATTCCTGGTTAACTATGGCTACACCTTC. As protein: CASSRSGTGLFLVNYGYTF.

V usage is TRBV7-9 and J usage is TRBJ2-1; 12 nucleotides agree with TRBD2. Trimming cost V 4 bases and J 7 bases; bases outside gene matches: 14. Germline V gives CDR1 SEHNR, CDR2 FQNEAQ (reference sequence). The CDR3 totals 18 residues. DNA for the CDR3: TGTGCCAGCAGCTCGAGGGCTAGCGGGAGGGCCCACAGGAATGAGCAGTTCTTC. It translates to CASSSRASGRAHRNEQFF.

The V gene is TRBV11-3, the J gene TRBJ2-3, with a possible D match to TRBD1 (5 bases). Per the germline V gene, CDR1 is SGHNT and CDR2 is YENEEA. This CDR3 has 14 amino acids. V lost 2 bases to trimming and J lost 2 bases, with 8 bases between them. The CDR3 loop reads CASSLRGNTDTQYF. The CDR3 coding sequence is TGTGCCAGCAGCTTAAGGGGCAACACAGATACGCAGTATTTT.

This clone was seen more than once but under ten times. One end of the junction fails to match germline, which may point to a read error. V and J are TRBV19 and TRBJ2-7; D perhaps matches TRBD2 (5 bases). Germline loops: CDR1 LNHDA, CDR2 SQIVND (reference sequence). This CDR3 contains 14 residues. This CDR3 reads CASKDSAPSHEQYF. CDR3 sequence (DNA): TGTGCCAGCAAGGACTCGGCGCCCTCCCACGAGCAGTACTTC.

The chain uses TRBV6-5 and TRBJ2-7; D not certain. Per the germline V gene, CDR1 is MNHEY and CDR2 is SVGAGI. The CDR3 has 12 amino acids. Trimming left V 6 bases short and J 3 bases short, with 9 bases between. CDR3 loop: CASSDSFYEQYF. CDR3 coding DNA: TGTGCCAGCAGCGACTCGTTCTACGAGCAGTACTTC.

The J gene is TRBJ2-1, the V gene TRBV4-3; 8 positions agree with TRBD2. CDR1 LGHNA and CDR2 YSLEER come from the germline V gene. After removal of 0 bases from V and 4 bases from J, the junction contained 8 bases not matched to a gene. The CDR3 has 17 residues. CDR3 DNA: TGCGCCAGCAGCCAAGAACCCCCGCCGGGAGGGTACAATGAGCAGTTCTTC. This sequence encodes CASSQEPPPGGYNEQFF.

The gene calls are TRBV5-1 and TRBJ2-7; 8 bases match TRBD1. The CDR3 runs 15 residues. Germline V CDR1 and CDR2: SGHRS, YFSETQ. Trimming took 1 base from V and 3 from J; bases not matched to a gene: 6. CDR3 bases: TGCGCCAGCAGCTTGCTGTCAGGGGGCGGCTACGAGCAGTACTTC. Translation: CASSLLSGGGYEQYF.

CDR3 region: CASSLWTSGANVLTF. CDR3 nucleotide sequence: TGTGCCAGCAGTTTATGGACTTCTGGGGCCAACGTCCTGACTTTC. The chain uses TRBV28 and TRBJ2-6; D not certain. This CDR3 contains 15 residues. V lost 0 bases and J 1 base, leaving 4 bases between the germline ends. Germline CDR1 is MDHEN and CDR2 is SYDVKM.